This TCR beta chain was found in a study of tumor-infiltrating lymphocytes in oesophageal squamous cell carcinoma. Germline V gene sequence: CDR1 MNHEY, CDR2 SVGEGT. The CDR3 has 16 amino acids. TCRdb recomputed calls from the PCR reads with MiXCR, one row per CDR3 protein. The sample contains about 20,000 distinct CDR3 sequences, about two fifths of which appear only once. The chain employs TRBV6-2 or TRBV6-3 and TRBJ2-7; 10 bases match TRBD2. Near its end, the DNA agrees better with TRBJ2-1, so the J call may be wrong. The TCR comes from a male donor with esophageal squamous cell carcinoma. The sequenced material came from blood. For the CDR3, the DNA is TGTGCCAGCAGTGCAAGGACTAGCGGCAACACAGATACGCAGTTCTTC. This translates into CASSARTSGNTDTQFF.